This TCR beta chain was recovered during a study of blood T cell repertoires in COVID-19. Profiling relied on immunoSEQ multiplex PCR, and the TCRdb table lists in-frame clones only, not all of them. The table has under 250,000 clones, around 82% seen once; the top ten hold roughly 9.4%. Germline V gives CDR1 SGHVS, CDR2 FQNEAQ. CDR3 length: 14 amino acids. The ends were cut back, 1 base at V and 10 bases at J, with 11 bases in the middle. This sequence joins TRBV7-8 and TRBJ1-6; D unclear. The sample taken for sequencing was peripheral blood. The sequence came from a man aged 35 to 55 with active or convalescent COVID-19. This CDR3 reads CASSLVTGGSPLHF. The CDR3 DNA sequence: TGTGCCAGCAGCTTAGTGACGGGAGGCTCACCCCTCCACTTT.